A single sample is the source of the 15 T cell receptor beta chains below, sequenced in a study of blood T cell repertoires in COVID-19. Measured with immunoSEQ multiplex PCR; TCRdb has only the in-frame clones, and not every one. Found here are 150,000 to 200,000 clones, over 80% of them singletons; the top ten hold about 4.5%. Sequenced sample: peripheral blood. Receptors were obtained from a woman aged 45-59 years with acute or convalescent COVID-19.

This chain joins TRBV5-8 and TRBJ2-2, with D hard to call. The CDR3 totals 15 residues. CDR1 is SGHTS and CDR2 is YDEGEE in the germline V gene. V lost 1 base to trimming and J lost 5 bases, with 12 bases between them. The DNA of the CDR3 is TGTGCCAGCAGCTTGATGTCTAGTGGAACCGGGGAGCTGTTTTTT. Residues: CASSLMSSGTGELFF.

The CDR3 here is CASSYLRGLGQPQHF. CDR3 coding DNA: TGTGCCAGCAGTTACCTCAGGGGGCTTGGTCAGCCCCAGCATTTT. The rearrangement joins TRBV6-5 to TRBJ1-5; 8 bases fit TRBD1. This CDR3 is 15 amino acids long. The germline V gene encodes CDR1 MNHEY and CDR2 SVGAGI. V dropped 2 bases and J dropped 6; count of bases not matched to a gene: 6.

The chain couples TRBV6-5 to TRBJ1-6, with 7 bases aligning to TRBD1. CDR3 length: 13 residues. Germline CDR1 and CDR2: MNHEY and SVGAGI. The ends lost 6 bases at V and 7 bases at J; junction bases unmatched: 3. The CDR3 DNA reads as TGTGCCAGCAGGCAGACAGGGAATTCACCCCTCCACTTT. Encoded protein: CASRQTGNSPLHF.

V and J are TRBV4-1 and TRBJ1-5; no reliable D call. Looked up from germline, CDR1 is MGHRA and CDR2 is YSYEKL. This CDR3 spans 15 amino acids. V was cut by 0 bases and J by 4 bases, with 10 bases left in between. The CDR3 sequence is CASSQERSGNQPQHF. For the CDR3, the DNA is TGCGCCAGCAGCCAAGAGCGGAGTGGGAATCAGCCCCAGCATTTT.

The chain recombines TRBV7-9 with TRBJ1-2; 7 positions match TRBD1. The ends lost 11 bases at V and 1 base at J; junction bases unmatched: 7. Germline V CDR1 and CDR2: SEHNR, FQNEAQ (reference sequence). The CDR3 consists of 13 residues. As DNA, the CDR3 is TGTGCCGACTCGGCAGGGGGTAACTATGGCTACACCTTC. The encoded protein is CADSAGGNYGYTF.

The chain carries TRBV27 and TRBJ2-1; 7 nucleotides line up with TRBD1. V gave up 5 bases and J gave up 6 bases; unmatched junction bases: 10. The CDR3 has 15 amino acids. Germline V gene sequence: CDR1 MNHEY, CDR2 SMNVEV (reference sequence). The CDR3 region is CASSPDRVGVNEQFF. CDR3 nucleotides: TGTGCCAGCAGTCCTGACAGGGTAGGGGTCAATGAGCAGTTCTTC.

This clone occurred a few times. The genes are TRBV5-6 and TRBJ2-1, with D tentatively TRBD2 (5 bases). This CDR3 is built from 16 residues. Germline CDR1 is SGHDT and CDR2 is YYEEEE. The V end was cut by 5 bases, the J end by 0 bases, with 15 bases between. The CDR3 reads CASRDSQGSSYNEQFF. The CDR3, as DNA: TGTGCCAGCAGGGACTCTCAAGGGAGCTCCTACAATGAGCAGTTCTTC.

Here the CDR3 DNA reads TGTGCCAGCAGCCTTCGGGGAGGGGTTTACGAGCAGTACTTC. Translation gives CASSLRGGVYEQYF. The chain joins TRBV5-4 to TRBJ2-7, with 7 bases identical to TRBD2. Trimming at V came to 4 bases and at J to 4 bases, leaving 8 bases not matched to a gene. This CDR3 contains 14 residues. Germline V gives CDR1 SGHNT, CDR2 YYREEE (reference sequence).

The rearrangement uses TRBV3-1 (or the pseudogene TRBV3-2) and TRBJ1-3; the D gene is possibly TRBD1 (5 bases). Germline V lookup: CDR1 LGHDT, CDR2 YNNKEL (reference sequence). Trimming removed 6 bases from V and 4 bases from J, with 16 bases in between. The CDR3 consists of 15 residues. The CDR3 sequence: CASRPPGTGGNTIYF. In nucleotides, the CDR3 is TGTGCCAGCAGGCCCCCCGGGACTGGAGGAAACACCATATATTTT.

The chain has TRBV7-8 and TRBJ1-6; D remains ambiguous. CDR3 length: 15 residues. Germline-derived CDR1 and CDR2 are SGHVS and FQNEAQ. V shed 3 bases and J shed 5 bases, with 11 bases lying between them. The CDR3: CASSFSDTDNSPLHF. The CDR3 nucleotides are TGTGCCAGCAGCTTTAGCGACACCGATAATTCACCCCTCCACTTT.

The chain links TRBV9 to TRBJ2-1; 11 nucleotides line up with TRBD2. Germline V gene sequence: CDR1 SGDLS, CDR2 YYNGEE. Losses at the gene ends were 3 bases for V and 4 bases for J; bases not matched to a gene: 3. The CDR3 is 15 residues long. The CDR3 here is CASSAGTSGYNEQFF. For the CDR3, the DNA is TGTGCCAGCAGCGCCGGGACTAGCGGATACAATGAGCAGTTCTTC.

The chain is built from TRBV5-1 and TRBJ2-1, with D possibly TRBD1 on 8 matching bases. V was pared by 4 bases and J by 3 bases, with 11 bases between. The CDR3 consists of 14 residues. Looked up from germline, CDR1 is SGHRS and CDR2 is YFSETQ. CDR3: CASSHRGGYNEQFF. The DNA for the CDR3 is TGCGCCAGCAGCCACAGGGGGGGCTACAATGAGCAGTTCTTC.

This chain links TRBV6-1 with TRBJ1-5; 8 nucleotides agree with TRBD1. V shed 2 bases and J 6 bases; nucleotides not matched to a gene: 3. From germline, CDR1 is MNHNS and CDR2 SASEGT. The CDR3 totals 14 residues. The CDR3 region is CASSETGGRQPQHF. Written as DNA, the CDR3 is TGTGCCAGCAGTGAAACAGGGGGGCGTCAGCCCCAGCATTTT.

The J gene is TRBJ2-5, the V gene TRBV28; maybe TRBD2 (7 bases). V was cut by 8 bases and J by 1 base, with 14 bases left in between. CDR3 length: 14 residues. The V gene's germline CDR1 is MDHEN and CDR2 SYDVKM. CDR3 region: CASGGAGTQETQYF. The CDR3 region has the DNA TGTGCCAGCGGGGGGGCCGGCACCCAAGAGACCCAGTACTTC.

J is TRBJ1-2 and V is TRBV7-3; D ambiguous. V was pared by 2 bases and J by 8 bases, with 12 bases between. CDR1 is SGHTA, CDR2 FQGTGA, per germline. The CDR3 covers 13 residues. This chain's CDR3 is CASSLGAGGGYTF. CDR3 nucleotides: TGTGCCAGCAGCTTAGGAGCAGGCGGGGGCTACACCTTC.